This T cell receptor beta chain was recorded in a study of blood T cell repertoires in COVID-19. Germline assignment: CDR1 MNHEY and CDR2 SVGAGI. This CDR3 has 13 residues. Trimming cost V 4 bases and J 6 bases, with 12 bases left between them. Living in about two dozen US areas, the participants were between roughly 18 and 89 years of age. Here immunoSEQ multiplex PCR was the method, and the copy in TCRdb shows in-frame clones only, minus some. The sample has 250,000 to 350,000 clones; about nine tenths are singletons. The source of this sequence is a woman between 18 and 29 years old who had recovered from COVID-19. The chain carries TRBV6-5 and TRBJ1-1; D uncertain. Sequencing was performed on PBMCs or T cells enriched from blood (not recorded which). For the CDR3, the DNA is TGTGCCAGCAGTTCCGGGGTCGACTCTGAAGCTTTCTTT. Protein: CASSSGVDSEAFF.